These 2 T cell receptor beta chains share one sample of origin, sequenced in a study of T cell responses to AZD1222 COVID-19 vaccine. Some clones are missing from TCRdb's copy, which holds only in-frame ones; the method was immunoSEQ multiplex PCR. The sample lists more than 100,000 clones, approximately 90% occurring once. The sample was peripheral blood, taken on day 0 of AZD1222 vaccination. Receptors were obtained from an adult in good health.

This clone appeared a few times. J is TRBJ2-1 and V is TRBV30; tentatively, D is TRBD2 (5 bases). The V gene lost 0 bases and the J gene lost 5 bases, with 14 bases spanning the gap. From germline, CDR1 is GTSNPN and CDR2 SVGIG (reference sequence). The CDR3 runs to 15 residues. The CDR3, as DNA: TGTGCCTGGAGTGTAAGGAGGTTCTACGACAATGAGCAGTTCTTC. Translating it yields CAWSVRRFYDNEQFF.

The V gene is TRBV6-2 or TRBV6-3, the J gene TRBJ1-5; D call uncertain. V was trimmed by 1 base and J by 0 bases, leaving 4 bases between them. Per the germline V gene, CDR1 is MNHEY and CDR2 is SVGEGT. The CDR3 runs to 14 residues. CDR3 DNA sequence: TGTGCCAGCAGTTACTATAATAGCAATCAGCCCCAGCATTTT. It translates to CASSYYNSNQPQHF.